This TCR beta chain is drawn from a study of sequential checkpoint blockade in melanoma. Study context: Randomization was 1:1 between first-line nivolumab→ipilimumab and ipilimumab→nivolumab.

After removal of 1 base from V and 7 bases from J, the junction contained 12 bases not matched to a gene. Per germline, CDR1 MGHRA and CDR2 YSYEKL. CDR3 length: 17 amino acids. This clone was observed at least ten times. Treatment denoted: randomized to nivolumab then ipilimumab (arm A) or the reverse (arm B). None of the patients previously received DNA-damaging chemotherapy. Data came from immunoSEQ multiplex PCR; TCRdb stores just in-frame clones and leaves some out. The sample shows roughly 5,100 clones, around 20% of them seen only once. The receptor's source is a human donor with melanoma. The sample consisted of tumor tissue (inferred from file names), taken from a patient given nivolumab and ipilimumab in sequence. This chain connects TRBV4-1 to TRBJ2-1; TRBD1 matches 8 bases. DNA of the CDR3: TGCGCCAGCAGCCAAGGGGGTAGCAGGGGGCCTCGGAATGAGCAGTTCTTC. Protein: CASSQGGSRGPRNEQFF.